This T cell receptor (beta chain) was captured in a study of blood T cell repertoires in COVID-19. Study summary: Material from acute and convalescent COVID-19 was sourced from the United States, Italy and Spain. In each case, the material was cDNA or gDNA derived from T cells, B-cell-depleted T cells, or PBMCs.

After removal of 3 bases from V and 1 base from J, the junction contained 7 bases not matched to a gene. Germline CDR1 and CDR2: DFQATT and SNEGSKA (reference sequence). CDR3 length: 16 residues. In the authors' workflow: Amplification from reference gene primers served as the basis for estimated nucleated cell counts. This table comes from immunoSEQ multiplex PCR, and its TCRdb copy is limited to in-frame clones, with some not included. D and trimming come from the DNA, and the V and J calls and clone size come from that table. The table has about 120,000 clones, about 85% seen once. The sequenced sample was peripheral blood. The chain employs TRBV20-1 and TRBJ2-3, with 10 bases matching TRBD2. The clonotype was recovered from a man aged 50-60 years with acute or convalescent COVID-19. As DNA, the CDR3 is TGCAGTGCTAGTGATCGCCTAGCGGGGGGCACAGATACGCAGTATTTT. Translation gives CSASDRLAGGTDTQYF.